This T cell receptor (beta chain) stems from a study of CDR3 diversity in severe acne. In germline, CDR1 is MNHNS, CDR2 SASEGT. The length of the CDR3 is 15 residues. Deletions cut 8 bases from V and 2 bases from J, with 19 bases between. TCRdb analysed the PCR reads with MiXCR anew, one entry per CDR3 protein. The sample lists approximately 80,000 distinct CDR3 sequences, about 54% occurring once. The sample consisted of blood. This TCR derives from a male donor in good health, without acne. The chain uses TRBV6-1 and TRBJ2-7; D possibly corresponds to TRBD1 (8 bases). Here the CDR3 reads CASYARGTGAYEQYF. Written as DNA, the CDR3 is TGTGCCAGCTACGCGCGGGGGACAGGAGCCTACGAGCAGTACTTC.